This T cell receptor beta chain was sequenced during a study of PD-1 blockade in classical Hodgkin lymphoma (dated by TCRdb to about 2020). Regarding the complete study: Nivolumab dosing was 3 mg/kg intravenously every 2 weeks, continuing until either disease progression or unacceptable toxicity. A peripheral blood immune signature of response to PD-1 blockade in classical Hodgkin lymphoma was defined using TCR beta sequencing and CyTOF.

The sample's time point label is to be understood as: cycle 1 day 1 (C1D1), immediately before nivolumab initiation. Every trial patient had relapsed following autologous stem cell transplantation, and prior brentuximab vedotin exposure was what differed among cohorts A, B and C. The trial cohort was composed of over 50 patients with relapsed/refractory classical Hodgkin lymphoma, for whom complete response, partial response or progressive disease was recorded as best overall response. Single-agent nivolumab was administered to trial patients in the multi-cohort phase II CheckMate 205 trial. An independent review committee assessed best overall response using the 2007 International Working Group response criteria. Trial PBMCs were obtained immediately prior to nivolumab initiation (C1D1) and on therapy at cycle 2 day 1 and cycle 4 day 1. After peripheral blood was drawn into 8 mL Vacutainer Cell Preparation Tubes, PBMCs were isolated by centrifugation and then cryopreserved.

The Qiagen DNeasy kit was used to extract genomic DNA from unsorted PBMCs and from the negatively selected CD4+ and CD8+ fractions. Using primers that anneal to V and J segments, immunoSEQ multiplex PCR amplified the TCR beta CDR3 regions. A synthetic immune receptor repertoire was used to minimize amplification bias, and any remaining bias was removed computationally after sequencing. The authors' pipeline ran thus. Custom Python scripts were used to quantify repertoire diversity as the Shannon entropy index. Unsorted, CD4+ and CD8+ repertoires were analyzed separately, except for combined analyses in which CD4+ and CD8+ sequences were merged in silico. A clone was considered expanded if an increase in frequency of at least 2-fold after treatment relative to C1D1 was found, and a pseudocount of 0.5 was applied to clones undetected at baseline. Clones with 0 or 1 copy at C1D1 were classified as singleton clones, and clones with 2 or more copies were classified as non-singleton clones. Clones expanded in unsorted samples were labelled as CD4+, CD8+ or unknown by matching protein sequences in sorted samples from the same patient. Diversity changes from C1D1 to C4D1 were tested in paired samples using Wilcoxon tests. Entries here come from immuneACCESS through TCRdb and include only in-frame sequences with V and J called. Some clones fail to appear in such tables; in the studies checked, an unresolved V gene covers under half of the shortfall, and the cause of the remainder is unknown. V, J and clone size reflect that table, while D and trimming were determined from the DNA. A total of 46,000 or so clones appear in this sample, around 70% of them only once. In total, the top ten clones hold 11% of the sample.

Concerning this clone: Its antigen remains undetermined. It has no much larger one-base neighbor in the sample; base qualities were not kept.

Study-level results and caveats: The study was limited to a single clinical trial cohort, and causes of repertoire differences, possibly disease activity or prior therapy, remained undefined. Baseline TCR diversity was reported as lower in newly diagnosed patients than in healthy donors, and lower still in relapsed/refractory patients. CD4+ but not CD8+ TCR diversity rose significantly by C4D1 (p=0.0027 vs p=0.16), most apparent in complete responders (p=0.02). Lower diversity was seen in patients whose nivolumab began less than 1 year after ASCT, and these patients were left out of later analyses so that immune reconstitution would not confound the results. Trial patients with a complete response had baseline diversity similar to that of newly diagnosed patients, while partial responders and progressors had significantly lower diversity.

The junction carries 17 bases between V and J, which are trimmed by 9 bases and 2 bases respectively. The germline V gene (reference sequence) specifies LNHDA as CDR1 and SQIVND as CDR2. Its CDR3 holds 14 amino acids, cysteine through phenylalanine. Left in the record is the CDR3 DNA by itself, 42 bases read in frame from the first base. This specimen was peripheral blood mononuclear cells (PBMCs), taken at baseline. The receptor was isolated from a human donor with classical Hodgkin lymphoma. The chain is assembled from TRBV19 and TRBJ2-7; the D gene is possibly TRBD1 or TRBD2, with 5 bases matching each. The DNA sequence reads TGTGCCAGGGGGTACCGGGACGAACCCTACGAGCAGTACTTC. Translated, it gives CARGYRDEPYEQYF.